This T cell receptor beta chain was captured by sequencing in a study of neoadjuvant anti-PD-1 for oral cavity cancer. Background on the study: Non-progressing patients received a fourth nivolumab dose near day 43, then surgery on days 50-56.

PBMCs were not maintained or expanded in culture before analysis. Germline CDR1 and CDR2: MNHNS and SASEGT. The CDR3 contains 19 residues. The V segment lost 3 bases and the J segment 0 bases; nucleotides outside the gene matches: 9. Blood libraries mostly used roughly 500 ng genomic DNA, six replicates each. TCRdb's table, derived via immunoSEQ multiplex PCR, lists solely in-frame clones and lacks some. The data show approximately 83,000 clones, 84% seen once. This specimen consisted of PBMCs, obtained before nivolumab (anti-PD-1) treatment. This sequence joins TRBV6-1 and TRBJ2-1, with 12 nucleotides matching TRBD2. The sequence was collected from a person aged 40-85 years with oral cavity squamous cell carcinoma. The CDR3 protein is CASSEGTSGRPGSYNEQFF. CDR3 coding DNA: TGTGCCAGCAGTGAGGGTACTAGCGGGAGGCCGGGCTCCTACAATGAGCAGTTCTTC.